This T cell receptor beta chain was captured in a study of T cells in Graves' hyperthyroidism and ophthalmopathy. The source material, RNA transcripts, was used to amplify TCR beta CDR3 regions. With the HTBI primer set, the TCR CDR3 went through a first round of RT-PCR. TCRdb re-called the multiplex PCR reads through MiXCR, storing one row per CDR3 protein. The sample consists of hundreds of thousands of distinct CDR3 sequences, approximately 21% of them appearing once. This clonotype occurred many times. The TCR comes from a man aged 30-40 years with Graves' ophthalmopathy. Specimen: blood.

The CDR3 bases are TGCAGCGTTTCCAGACAGGGGTTGGACACCGGGGAGCTGTTTTTT. Its translation is CSVSRQGLDTGELFF. This rearrangement joins TRBV29-1 to TRBJ2-2; 8 nucleotides agree with TRBD1. The CDR3 length is 15 residues. Germline V gives CDR1 SQVTM, CDR2 ANQGSEA. After removal of 5 bases from V and 3 bases from J, the junction contained 8 bases not matched to a gene.